This T cell receptor (beta chain) was captured by sequencing in a study of blood T cell repertoires in COVID-19. Background on the study: Italy, Spain and the United States were the sources of the convalescent and acute COVID-19 samples.

Everyone who took part was roughly 18 to 89 years old, and they came from 20 to 25 US areas. Participant-reported clinical history was the basis for cohort assignment. V lost 3 bases and J lost 0, with 15 bases in between. This CDR3 contains 17 residues. CDR1 SGHTA and CDR2 FQGNSA come from the germline V gene. Original handling: Cell counts per sample came from amplifying reference gene primers. Sequencing used immunoSEQ multiplex PCR; TCRdb keeps in-frame clones, though not all of them. V, J and clone size are taken as reported in that table, and D and trimming were inferred from the DNA itself. The sample contains 200,000 to 300,000 clones, approximately 85% of which appear only once.

The TCR originated in a woman in her 50s with acute COVID-19. The V and J genes are TRBV7-2 and TRBJ1-5; possibly TRBD1 for D (6 bases). Material: PBMCs or T cells enriched from blood (not recorded which). CDR3 protein: CASSFIRDTYSNQPQHF. The CDR3 DNA sequence: TGTGCCAGCAGCTTTATCCGGGACACCTATAGCAATCAGCCCCAGCATTTT.